A single sample is the source of the 16 T cell receptor beta chains below, sequenced in a study of CD8+ T cells in alopecia areata. cDNA prepared by RNA extraction and subsequent reverse transcription served as the template for sequencing. The data were produced by immunoSEQ multiplex PCR, yet TCRdb's version contains in-frame clones alone and is incomplete. This table has some 200,000 clones, around 60% appearing once. The starting material was CD4+ T cells sorted from blood, obtained at week 0. The origin of the receptors is a human donor with alopecia areata.

The chain couples TRBV30 to TRBJ1-4; 12 bases map to TRBD1. The V and J ends lost 4 bases and 7 bases, in that order; junction bases with no gene match: 10. The germline V gene encodes CDR1 GTSNPN and CDR2 SVGIG (reference sequence). The CDR3 spans 16 residues. This CDR3 is CAWTTDPGQGAEKLFF. CDR3 nucleotide sequence: TGTGCCTGGACCACCGACCCGGGACAGGGGGCTGAAAAACTGTTTTTT.

CDR3 residues: CASSQEPYGYTF. CDR3 nucleotide sequence: TGTGCCAGCAGCCAGGAGCCCTATGGCTACACCTTC. The chain has TRBV7-9 and TRBJ1-2, with D unclear. Germline loops: CDR1 SEHNR, CDR2 FQNEAQ (reference sequence). The ends were cut back, 5 bases at V and 4 bases at J, with 8 bases in the middle. The CDR3 totals 12 residues.

This clone was recorded a few times. CDR3 bases: TGTGCCAGCCTCCAGGGGGAGACCCAGTACTTC. As protein: CASLQGETQYF. The chain couples TRBV11-2 to TRBJ2-5; D might be TRBD1 (6 bases). Germline V gene data show CDR1 as SGHAT and CDR2 as FQNNGV. The CDR3 is 11 amino acids. Trimming removed 8 bases at V and 5 bases at J, with 9 bases between.

The table lists this clone with a count of one. The germline gene is not matched at one end of the junction; a read error may be the cause. V gene TRBV7-7 combines with J gene TRBJ2-5, with D perhaps matching TRBD1 (5 bases). Germline V CDR1 and CDR2: SSHAT, FNYEAQ (reference sequence). This CDR3 has 13 residues. The CDR3, as DNA: TGTGCTAGCAGCTTAGGGGTCCTCGAGACCCAGTACTTC. Its protein is CASSLGVLETQYF.

This clone was counted a few times. The chain combines TRBV10-3 with TRBJ2-7; unclear D gene. The CDR3 has 15 residues. Germline lookup yields CDR1 ENHRY and CDR2 SYGVKD. Trimming left V 0 bases short and J 2 bases short, with 11 bases between. The chain's CDR3 is CAISESKTYTYEQYF. CDR3 DNA sequence: TGTGCCATCAGTGAGTCTAAGACCTACACCTACGAGCAGTACTTC.

This chain joins TRBV28 and TRBJ2-5, with 7 nucleotides matching TRBD1. CDR3 length: 16 amino acids. The J segment lost 5 bases and the V segment lost 7 bases, leaving 16 bases of the junction unmatched. Germline CDR1 is MDHEN and CDR2 is SYDVKM. The CDR3 here is CASTPLGGSGIETQYF. Here the CDR3 DNA reads TGTGCCAGCACCCCTCTAGGGGGCTCCGGGATTGAGACCCAGTACTTC. The full variable domain, in which reference TRBV28 and TRBJ2-5 provide the parts outside the CDR3, is DVKVTQSSRYLVKRTGEKVFLECVQDMDHENMFWYRQDPGLGLRLIYFSYDVKMKEKGDIPEGYSVSREKKERFSLILESASTNQTSMYLCASTPLGGSGIETQYFGPGTRLLVL.

This clone was recorded a few times. The chain employs TRBV23-1 and TRBJ2-2; D tentatively fits TRBD1 or TRBD2 (5 bases each). TRBV23-1 counts as an open reading frame of uncertain function. Trimming took off 3 bases at V and 0 bases at J, with 14 bases between the two ends. The length of the CDR3 is 17 residues. CDR3 protein: CASSQAAGSPNTGELFF. CDR3 DNA: TGCGCCAGCAGTCAGGCGGCAGGGAGTCCGAACACCGGGGAGCTGTTTTTT.

CDR3 region: CAWILGTGFEAFF. The DNA for the CDR3 is TGTGCCTGGATACTCGGGACAGGGTTTGAAGCTTTCTTT. The chain combines TRBV30 with TRBJ1-1, with 9 bases that match TRBD1. The CDR3 contains 13 residues. J lost 7 bases, V lost 4 bases, and 7 bases had no gene match. Germline CDR1 reads GTSNPN; CDR2 reads SVGIG (reference sequence).

The gene calls are TRBV6-6 and TRBJ2-1; 9 bases are a match to TRBD1. The CDR3 is 15 residues long. CDR1 and CDR2 (germline): MNHNY, SVGAGI (reference sequence). Germline trimming cut 4 bases from V and 4 bases from J; bases unmatched to any gene: 5. The CDR3 bases are TGTGCCAGCAGTTCTACAGGGGGCAAGTACAATGAGCAGTTCTTC. It is translated as CASSSTGGKYNEQFF.

Only one count was recorded for this clone. This sequence joins TRBV6-5 and TRBJ1-1; TRBD1 is a possible D gene (6 bases). This CDR3 has 15 amino acids. V lost 2 bases, J lost 0 bases, and 10 bases lay in between. Germline lookup yields CDR1 MNHEY and CDR2 SVGAGI. CDR3 in amino acids: CASSYGGGLNTEAFF. The DNA for the CDR3 is TGTGCCAGCAGTTACGGTGGGGGCCTGAACACTGAAGCTTTCTTT.

This clone was seen a single time. The J gene is TRBJ1-2, the V gene TRBV29-1, with D uncertain. The V gene lost 4 bases and the J gene lost 2 bases, with 8 bases spanning the gap. This CDR3 has 12 residues. Germline V gene sequence: CDR1 SQVTM, CDR2 ANQGSEA. CDR3: CSVVAGNYGYTF. The CDR3 DNA sequence: TGCAGCGTTGTAGCGGGAAACTATGGCTACACCTTC.

This chain connects TRBV7-3 to TRBJ1-1; TRBD1 is a possible D gene (5 bases). Trimming shortened V by 6 bases and J by 2 bases, and 10 bases separated the two germline ends. This CDR3 comprises 13 residues. Germline V gives CDR1 SGHTA, CDR2 FQGTGA. DNA of the CDR3: TGTGCCAGCAGTGAGGGGTACAACACTGAAGCTTTCTTT. It codes for CASSEGYNTEAFF.

The CDR3 DNA reads as TGTGCCAGCACCCCTGACGGGGGCGCCAACACCGGGGAGCTGTTTTTT. Translation gives CASTPDGGANTGELFF. The chain links TRBV7-8 to TRBJ2-2, with D perhaps TRBD1 or TRBD2 (6 bases each). This CDR3 has 16 amino acids. Germline CDR1 SGHVS, CDR2 FQNEAQ. V was pared by 7 bases and J by 2 bases, with 17 bases between.

Concerning this clone: The identical CDR3 is also encoded by other nucleotide sequences in the sample. The chain carries TRBV30 and TRBJ2-7; a weak D match, TRBD1 (6 bases). In germline, CDR1 is GTSNPN, CDR2 SVGIG (reference sequence). Deletions cut 0 bases from V and 2 bases from J, with 8 bases between. The CDR3 totals 13 residues. CDR3 amino acids: CAWSVQGTYEQYF. In DNA, the CDR3 is TGTGCCTGGAGTGTACAGGGTACCTACGAGCAGTACTTC. The variable domain in full, with the rest retrieved from reference TRBV30 and TRBJ2-7, is SQTIHQWPATLVQPVGSPLSLECTVEGTSNPNLYWYRQAAGRGLQLLFYSVGIGQISSEVPQNLSASRPQDRQFILSSKKLLLSDSGFYLCAWSVQGTYEQYFGPGTRLTVT.

The chain combines TRBV6-1 with TRBJ1-2; D remains unclear. Germline assignment: CDR1 MNHNS and CDR2 SASEGT. Trimming left V 2 bases short and J 1 base short, with 11 bases between. The CDR3 sequence is 15 residues long. CDR3 amino acids: CASSEIGSRNYGYTF. The CDR3 coding sequence is TGTGCCAGCAGTGAAATCGGCTCCCGTAACTATGGCTACACCTTC.

The chain recombines TRBV30 with TRBJ1-1; possible D gene TRBD1, 6 bases. There are 11 residues in the CDR3. Between the trimmed V and J ends, which lost 0 bases and 10 bases, there was a span of 9 bases. Germline CDR1 GTSNPN, CDR2 SVGIG (reference sequence). This CDR3 reads CAWSVQGRAFF. CDR3 nucleotides: TGTGCCTGGAGTGTACAGGGTCGAGCTTTCTTT.